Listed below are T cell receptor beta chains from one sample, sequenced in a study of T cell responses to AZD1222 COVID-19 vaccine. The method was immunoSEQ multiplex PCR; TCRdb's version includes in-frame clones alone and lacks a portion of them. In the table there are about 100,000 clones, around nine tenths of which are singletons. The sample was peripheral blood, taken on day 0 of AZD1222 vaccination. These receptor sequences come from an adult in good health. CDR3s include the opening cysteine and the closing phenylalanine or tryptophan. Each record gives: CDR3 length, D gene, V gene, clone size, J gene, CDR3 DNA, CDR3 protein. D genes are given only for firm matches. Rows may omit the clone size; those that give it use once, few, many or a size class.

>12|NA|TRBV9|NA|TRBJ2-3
TGTGCCAGCAGTCTTCTCCCAGATACGCAGTATTTT
CASSLLPDTQYF
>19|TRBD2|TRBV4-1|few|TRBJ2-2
TGCGCCAGCAGCCAGGGACTAGCGGGGGTACTCGCGAACACCGGGGAGCTGTTTTTT
CASSQGLAGVLANTGELFF
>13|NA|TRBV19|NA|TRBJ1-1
TGTGCCAGTACTAAGGGGGGGAACACTGAAGCTTTCTTT
CASTKGGNTEAFF
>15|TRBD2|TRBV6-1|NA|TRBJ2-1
TGTGCCAGCAGTGATAGACACGGGGGGGCTTATGAGCAGTTCTTC
CASSDRHGGAYEQFF
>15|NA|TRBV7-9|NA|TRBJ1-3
TGTGCCAGCAGCTCGGACGGGACATACGGAAACACCATATATTTT
CASSSDGTYGNTIYF
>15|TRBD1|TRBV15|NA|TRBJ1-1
TGTGCCACCAGAGGGGACAGGGGGATGAACACTGAAGCTTTCTTT
CATRGDRGMNTEAFF
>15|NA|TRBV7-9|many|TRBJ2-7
TGTGCCAGCAGCCAGGGGCCCGGACGGATCATAGAGCAGTACTTC
CASSQGPGRIIEQYF
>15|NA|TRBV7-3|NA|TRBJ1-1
TGTGCCAGCAGCTTCTCTCTCGACATGAACACTGAAGCTTTCTTT
CASSFSLDMNTEAFF
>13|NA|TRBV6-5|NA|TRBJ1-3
TGTGCCAGCAGGCGGGACTCTGGAAACACCATATATTTT
CASRRDSGNTIYF
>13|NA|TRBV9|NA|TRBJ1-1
TGTGCCAGCAGCGCCCTGAAGGGGGCTGAAGCTTTCTTT
CASSALKGAEAFF
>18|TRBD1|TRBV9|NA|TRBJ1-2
TGTGCCAGCAGCGTAGCTGCTGGACAGGGCCTAGTACGCTTTGGCTACACCTTC
CASSVAAGQGLVRFGYTF
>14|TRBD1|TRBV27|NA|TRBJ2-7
TGTGCCAGCAGTTTCGGACAGGCCCGTTCCGAGCAGTACTTC
CASSFGQARSEQYF
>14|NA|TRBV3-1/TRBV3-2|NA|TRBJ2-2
TGTGCCAGCAGCCAATTGGGGAGCACCGGGGAGCTGTTTTTT
CASSQLGSTGELFF
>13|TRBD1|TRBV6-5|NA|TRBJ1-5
TGTGCCTGTCGTTTGGCAGGGGGCCAGCCCCAGCATTTT
CACRLAGGQPQHF
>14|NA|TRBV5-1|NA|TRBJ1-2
TGCGCCAGCACCACCCGAGATGGGGGGCCGGGCTACACCTTC
CASTTRDGGPGYTF
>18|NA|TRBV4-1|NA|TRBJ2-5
TGCGCCAGCAGCCAAGGTAGGAATTCCGGGGGCCACCAAGAGACCCAGTACTTC
CASSQGRNSGGHQETQYF
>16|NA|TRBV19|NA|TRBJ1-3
TGTGCCAGTAGCCCCTCGGGGGCCGACTCTGGAAACACCATATATTTT
CASSPSGADSGNTIYF
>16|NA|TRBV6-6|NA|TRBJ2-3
TGTGCCAGCAGGACCGGGACTGCCCATAGCACAGATACGCAGTATTTT
CASRTGTAHSTDTQYF
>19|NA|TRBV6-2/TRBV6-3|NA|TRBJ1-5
TGTGCCAGCAGTCCCCTAGGGGGGCCCGAGGTCATTAGGAATCAGCCCCAGCATTTT
CASSPLGGPEVIRNQPQHF
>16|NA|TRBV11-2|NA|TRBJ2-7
TGTGCCAGCAGCTTAGACGGGCGGGGGCTAACCTACGAGCAGTACTTC
CASSLDGRGLTYEQYF
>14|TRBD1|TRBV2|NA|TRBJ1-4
TGTGCCAGCAGGGAGACAGGGACCCCAGAAAAACTGTTTTTT
CASRETGTPEKLFF
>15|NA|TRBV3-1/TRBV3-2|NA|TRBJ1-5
TGTGCCAGCAGCCAAGCCGACAGTTTCCATCAGCCCCAGCATTTT
CASSQADSFHQPQHF
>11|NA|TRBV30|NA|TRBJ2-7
TGTGCCTGGGCCCGTACCTACGAGCAGTACTTC
CAWARTYEQYF
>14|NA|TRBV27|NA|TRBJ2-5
TGTGCCAGCAGTTTATCACGGGGGGCCAAGACCCAGTACTTC
CASSLSRGAKTQYF
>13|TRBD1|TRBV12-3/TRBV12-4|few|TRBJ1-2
TGTGCCAGCAACCAGGACAGGGTTTATGGCTACACCTTC
CASNQDRVYGYTF
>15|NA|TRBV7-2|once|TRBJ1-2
TGTGCCAGCAGTAACCGGGACCCTCGGCGCGATGGCTACACCTTC
CASSNRDPRRDGYTF
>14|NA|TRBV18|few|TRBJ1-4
TGTGCCAGCTCACAAAGACAGGAAAATGAAAAACTGTTTTTT
CASSQRQENEKLFF
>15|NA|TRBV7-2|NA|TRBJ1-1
TGTGCCAGCAGCGCCCGAGGGGGGCTGGGCACTGAAGCTTTCTTT
CASSARGGLGTEAFF
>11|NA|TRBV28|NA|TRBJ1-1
TGTGCCAGCAGTTCGAGTCGTGAAGCTTTCTTT
CASSSSREAFF
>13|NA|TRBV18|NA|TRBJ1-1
TGTGCCAGCTCATCACCGGGGGACACTGAAGCTTTCTTT
CASSSPGDTEAFF
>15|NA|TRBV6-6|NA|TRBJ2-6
TGTGCCAGCACCTTCGGGGTCTCTGGTGCCAACGTCCTGACTTTC
CASTFGVSGANVLTF
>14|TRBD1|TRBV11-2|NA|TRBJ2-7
TGTGCCAGCAGCTTTGGCAGGGGGACCTACGAGCAGTACTTC
CASSFGRGTYEQYF
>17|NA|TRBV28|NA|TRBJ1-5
TGTGCCAGCAGTTTATGGGGACGGGACCTAAGCAATCAGCCCCAGCATTTT
CASSLWGRDLSNQPQHF
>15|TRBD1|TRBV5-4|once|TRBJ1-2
TGTGCCAGCAGCTCTGGGACAGGGATGTCCTATGGCTACACCTTC
CASSSGTGMSYGYTF
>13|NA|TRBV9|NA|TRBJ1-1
TGTGCCAGCAGCGTAGAGGGGGGCTATGAAGCTTTCTTT
CASSVEGGYEAFF
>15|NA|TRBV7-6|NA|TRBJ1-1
TGTGCCAGCAGCTTAGAGGGCAGGGAGAACACTGAAGCTTTCTTT
CASSLEGRENTEAFF
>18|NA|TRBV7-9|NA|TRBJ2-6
TGTGCCAGCAGCGCCGAGACATCTACGGGCAGTGGGGCCAACGTCCTGACTTTC
CASSAETSTGSGANVLTF
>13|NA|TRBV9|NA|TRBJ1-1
TGTGCCAGCAGCTCCTCAGGTCACACTGAAGCTTTCTTT
CASSSSGHTEAFF
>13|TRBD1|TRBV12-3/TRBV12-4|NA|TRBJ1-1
TGTGCCAGCAGACCGGACAGGTTGCCTGAAGCTTTCTTT
CASRPDRLPEAFF
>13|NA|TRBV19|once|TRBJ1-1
TGTGCCAGTAGTTCGCAGGGTAGGACTGAAGCTTTCTTT
CASSSQGRTEAFF
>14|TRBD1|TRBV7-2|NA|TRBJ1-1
TGTGCCAGCAGGCGGACAGGGATGAACACTGAAGCTTTCTTT
CASRRTGMNTEAFF
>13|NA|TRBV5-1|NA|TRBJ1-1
TGCGCCAGCAGCTTGGCCGACCGCAGTGAAGCTTTCTTT
CASSLADRSEAFF
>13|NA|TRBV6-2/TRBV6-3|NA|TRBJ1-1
TGTGCCAGCAGTTACTCGAGGGCCACTGAAGCTTTCTTT
CASSYSRATEAFF
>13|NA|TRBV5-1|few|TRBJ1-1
TGCGCCAGCAGCTTGGCCGGGAACACTGAAGCTTTCTTT
CASSLAGNTEAFF
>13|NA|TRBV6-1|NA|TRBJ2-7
TGTGCCAGCAGTGAAGTGACAGTTGGGGAGCAGTACTTC
CASSEVTVGEQYF
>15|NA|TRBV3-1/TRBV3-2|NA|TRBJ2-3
TGTGCCAGCAGCTCCCTAGGACTGGTCACAGATACGCAGTATTTT
CASSSLGLVTDTQYF
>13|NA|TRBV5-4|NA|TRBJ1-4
TGTGCCAGCAGCCGTGGGACTAATGAAAAACTGTTTTTT
CASSRGTNEKLFF
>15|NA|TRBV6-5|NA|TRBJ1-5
TGTGCCAGCAGTTACTCCAGGGTTTCAGGGCAGCCCCAGCATTTT
CASSYSRVSGQPQHF
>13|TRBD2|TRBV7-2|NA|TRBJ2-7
TGTGCCAGCAGCTCCTGGGGGGGCTACGAGCAGTACTTC
CASSSWGGYEQYF
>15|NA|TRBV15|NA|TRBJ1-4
TGTGCCACCAGCAGAGACAACAGGGCTAATGAAAAACTGTTTTTT
CATSRDNRANEKLFF
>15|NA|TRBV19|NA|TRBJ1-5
TGTGCCAGTAGTATAGATCCGGCAGGGAATCAGCCCCAGCATTTT
CASSIDPAGNQPQHF
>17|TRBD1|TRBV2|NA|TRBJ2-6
TGTGCCACCAGCCGGGACAGCAGCTTCTCTGGGGCCAACGTCCTGACTTTC
CATSRDSSFSGANVLTF
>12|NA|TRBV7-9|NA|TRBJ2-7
TGTGCCAGCAGGGGCAGGGACGCTGAGCAGTACTTC
CASRGRDAEQYF
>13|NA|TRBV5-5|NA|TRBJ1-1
TGTGCCAGCAGCTTGGTGGGGGACACTGAAGCTTTCTTT
CASSLVGDTEAFF
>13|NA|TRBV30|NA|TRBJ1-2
TGTGCCTGGAATTCTCAGGGACTCTATGGCTACACCTTC
CAWNSQGLYGYTF